The rows below give T cell receptor beta chains drawn from one sample of a study of blood T cell repertoires in COVID-19. Using immunoSEQ multiplex PCR, the repertoire was profiled, and TCRdb retains in-frame clones only, with some absent. The sample lists about 250,000 clones, roughly 87% occurring once. Sequenced material: PBMCs or T cells enriched from blood (not recorded which). These receptors were taken from a woman aged 30 to 39 with acute COVID-19. CDR3s include the opening cysteine and the closing phenylalanine or tryptophan. D genes are given only for firm matches. For some rows the clone size is stated as once, few or many, or as a class when expanded; others skip it.

d_call: NA; j_call: TRBJ1-1; v_call: TRBV4-1; clone_size: NA; cdr3_aa: CASSPRGSGISQAHTEAFF; cdr3_nt: TGCGCCAGCAGCCCAAGAGGCTCCGGGATTTCCCAGGCTCACACTGAAGCTTTCTTT
d_call: NA; j_call: TRBJ1-5; v_call: TRBV5-8; clone_size: NA; cdr3_aa: CASSLDGYQPQHF; cdr3_nt: TGTGCCAGCAGCTTGGACGGGTATCAGCCCCAGCATTTT
d_call: NA; j_call: TRBJ1-1; v_call: TRBV5-1; clone_size: NA; cdr3_aa: CASSLDGEGGTFF; cdr3_nt: TGCGCCAGCAGCTTGGACGGCGAGGGTGGAACTTTCTTT
d_call: NA; j_call: TRBJ1-1; v_call: TRBV11-2; clone_size: NA; cdr3_aa: CASSQETQGGTEAFF; cdr3_nt: TGTGCCAGCAGCCAAGAAACTCAGGGAGGCACTGAAGCTTTCTTT
d_call: NA; j_call: TRBJ2-2; v_call: TRBV27; clone_size: once; cdr3_aa: CASRLTGSLNTGELFF; cdr3_nt: TGTGCCAGCAGGCTTACAGGGTCCTTGAACACCGGGGAGCTGTTTTTT
d_call: TRBD1; j_call: TRBJ2-3; v_call: TRBV7-7; clone_size: NA; cdr3_aa: CASSPGQGIIDTQYF; cdr3_nt: TGTGCTAGCAGCCCAGGACAGGGTATAATAGATACGCAGTATTTT
d_call: NA; j_call: TRBJ1-5; v_call: TRBV12-3/TRBV12-4; clone_size: NA; cdr3_aa: CASSLNGEGAQHF; cdr3_nt: TGTGCCAGCAGTTTAAATGGGGAGGGGGCCCAGCATTTT
d_call: NA; j_call: TRBJ1-3; v_call: TRBV19; clone_size: NA; cdr3_aa: CASSIASGNTIYF; cdr3_nt: TGTGCCAGTAGTATAGCTAGTGGAAACACCATATATTTT
d_call: NA; j_call: TRBJ2-2; v_call: TRBV24-1; clone_size: few; cdr3_aa: CATSEAGETGELFF; cdr3_nt: TGTGCCACCAGTGAGGCAGGGGAAACCGGGGAGCTGTTTTTT
d_call: NA; j_call: TRBJ2-3; v_call: TRBV9; clone_size: NA; cdr3_aa: CASSVEGEGGTDTQYF; cdr3_nt: TGTGCCAGCAGCGTAGAAGGCGAAGGAGGCACAGATACGCAGTATTTT
d_call: NA; j_call: TRBJ2-4; v_call: TRBV9; clone_size: NA; cdr3_aa: CASSPAGADIQYF; cdr3_nt: TGTGCCAGCAGCCCCGCGGGGGCGGACATTCAGTACTTC
d_call: NA; j_call: TRBJ1-5; v_call: TRBV5-5; clone_size: NA; cdr3_aa: CASSAVGVRGQPQHF; cdr3_nt: TGTGCCAGCAGCGCGGTTGGAGTTCGAGGCCAGCCCCAGCATTTT
d_call: NA; j_call: TRBJ2-7; v_call: TRBV10-3; clone_size: NA; cdr3_aa: CAIRGDSSYEQYF; cdr3_nt: TGTGCCATCAGGGGGGACTCCTCCTACGAGCAGTACTTC
d_call: NA; j_call: TRBJ1-2; v_call: TRBV6-1; clone_size: NA; cdr3_aa: CASSGAGGGYTF; cdr3_nt: TGTGCCAGCAGTGGGGCCGGTGGAGGCTACACCTTC
d_call: NA; j_call: TRBJ2-7; v_call: TRBV4-1; clone_size: once; cdr3_aa: CASSPQGGEQYF; cdr3_nt: TGCGCCAGCAGCCCCCAAGGAGGCGAGCAGTACTTC
d_call: NA; j_call: TRBJ2-1; v_call: TRBV9; clone_size: NA; cdr3_aa: CASSVGRGTYNEQFF; cdr3_nt: TGTGCCAGCAGCGTAGGGCGGGGGACATACAATGAGCAGTTCTTC
d_call: NA; j_call: TRBJ2-7; v_call: TRBV5-1; clone_size: NA; cdr3_aa: CASSPQGSPREEQYF; cdr3_nt: TGCGCCAGCAGCCCACAGGGATCCCCCCGTGAAGAGCAGTACTTC
d_call: TRBD1; j_call: TRBJ2-2; v_call: TRBV4-3; clone_size: NA; cdr3_aa: CASSHGQGGTGELFF; cdr3_nt: TGCGCCAGCAGCCATGGACAGGGAGGCACCGGGGAGCTGTTTTTT
d_call: TRBD1; j_call: TRBJ1-3; v_call: TRBV6-5; clone_size: NA; cdr3_aa: CASTPRGLDTIYF; cdr3_nt: TGTGCCAGCACGCCCAGGGGGCTCGACACCATATATTTT
d_call: NA; j_call: TRBJ1-6; v_call: TRBV11-2; clone_size: NA; cdr3_aa: CASSLRGAASSYNSPLHF; cdr3_nt: TGTGCCAGCAGCTTACGTGGGGCGGCGAGCTCCTATAATTCACCCCTCCACTTT
d_call: TRBD1; j_call: TRBJ1-2; v_call: TRBV29-1; clone_size: NA; cdr3_aa: CSVVGTGDGYTF; cdr3_nt: TGCAGCGTTGTGGGGACAGGGGATGGCTACACCTTC
d_call: TRBD1; j_call: TRBJ1-1; v_call: TRBV7-2; clone_size: NA; cdr3_aa: CASSPQDRRGRQEAFF; cdr3_nt: TGTGCCAGCAGCCCCCAGGACAGGCGGGGAAGACAGGAAGCTTTCTTT
d_call: TRBD2; j_call: TRBJ2-3; v_call: TRBV6-4; clone_size: NA; cdr3_aa: CASSERAGGPDTQYF; cdr3_nt: TGTGCCAGCAGTGAGAGAGCGGGGGGTCCAGATACGCAGTATTTT
d_call: TRBD1; j_call: TRBJ2-1; v_call: TRBV7-9; clone_size: NA; cdr3_aa: CASSEKGQGLGNEQFF; cdr3_nt: TGTGCCAGCAGCGAAAAAGGACAGGGTCTGGGAAATGAGCAGTTCTTC
d_call: NA; j_call: TRBJ1-5; v_call: TRBV19; clone_size: NA; cdr3_aa: CASSMGGRNQPQHF; cdr3_nt: TGTGCCAGTAGTATGGGGGGAAGGAATCAGCCCCAGCATTTT
d_call: NA; j_call: TRBJ1-2; v_call: TRBV4-1; clone_size: NA; cdr3_aa: CASSQDRGRAGYTF; cdr3_nt: TGCGCCAGCAGCCAAGATAGGGGTCGTGCTGGCTACACCTTC
d_call: NA; j_call: TRBJ2-7; v_call: TRBV5-6; clone_size: NA; cdr3_aa: CASSLGGDSYEQYF; cdr3_nt: TGTGCCAGCAGCTTGGGAGGTGACTCCTACGAGCAGTACTTC
d_call: TRBD1; j_call: TRBJ1-2; v_call: TRBV7-2; clone_size: NA; cdr3_aa: CASTKQGARDGYTF; cdr3_nt: TGTGCCAGCACGAAACAGGGGGCGCGAGATGGCTACACCTTC
d_call: TRBD2; j_call: TRBJ2-1; v_call: TRBV18; clone_size: NA; cdr3_aa: CATEAGGSYNEQFF; cdr3_nt: TGTGCCACCGAAGCGGGGGGCTCCTACAATGAGCAGTTCTTC
d_call: NA; j_call: TRBJ1-6; v_call: TRBV6-5; clone_size: NA; cdr3_aa: CASSLGTTGSPLHF; cdr3_nt: TGTGCCAGCAGCCTCGGGACAACGGGTTCACCCCTCCACTTT
d_call: TRBD1; j_call: TRBJ1-1; v_call: TRBV3-1/TRBV3-2; clone_size: NA; cdr3_aa: CASSPRGDPEAFF; cdr3_nt: TGTGCCAGCAGCCCCAGGGGGGACCCTGAAGCTTTCTTT
d_call: NA; j_call: TRBJ1-1; v_call: TRBV19; clone_size: NA; cdr3_aa: CASSVTGSTEAFF; cdr3_nt: TGTGCCAGTAGTGTAACAGGGTCCACTGAAGCTTTCTTT
d_call: NA; j_call: TRBJ1-3; v_call: TRBV11-2; clone_size: NA; cdr3_aa: CASSNEWVGGNTIYF; cdr3_nt: TGTGCCAGCAGCAACGAATGGGTCGGGGGAAACACCATATATTTT
d_call: NA; j_call: TRBJ1-6; v_call: TRBV30; clone_size: once; cdr3_aa: CAWRESQSSPLHF; cdr3_nt: TGTGCCTGGAGGGAGTCACAAAGTTCACCCCTCCACTTT
d_call: TRBD1; j_call: TRBJ1-1; v_call: TRBV6-2/TRBV6-3; clone_size: few; cdr3_aa: CASSYESGQPMNTEAFF; cdr3_nt: TGTGCCAGCAGTTACGAGTCGGGACAGCCCATGAACACTGAAGCTTTCTTT
d_call: NA; j_call: TRBJ1-5; v_call: TRBV9; clone_size: NA; cdr3_aa: CASNGGNQPQHF; cdr3_nt: TGTGCCAGCAACGGGGGCAATCAGCCCCAGCATTTT
d_call: NA; j_call: TRBJ1-5; v_call: TRBV3-1/TRBV3-2; clone_size: NA; cdr3_aa: CASSQGQAPYQPQHF; cdr3_nt: TGTGCCAGCAGCCAAGGGCAGGCCCCGTATCAGCCCCAGCATTTT
d_call: TRBD1; j_call: TRBJ2-1; v_call: TRBV19; clone_size: NA; cdr3_aa: CASSSDRGLNNEQFF; cdr3_nt: TGTGCCAGTAGCTCCGACAGGGGTTTAAACAATGAGCAGTTCTTC
d_call: TRBD2; j_call: TRBJ2-3; v_call: TRBV7-9; clone_size: NA; cdr3_aa: CASSLRDSGAQYF; cdr3_nt: TGTGCCAGCAGCTTAAGAGATAGCGGGGCGCAGTATTTT
d_call: NA; j_call: TRBJ1-2; v_call: TRBV6-5; clone_size: NA; cdr3_aa: CASSHDAGGGYTF; cdr3_nt: TGTGCCAGCAGTCATGATGCGGGGGGCGGCTACACCTTC
d_call: TRBD1; j_call: TRBJ2-2; v_call: TRBV11-1; clone_size: NA; cdr3_aa: CASSSGQGTGELFF; cdr3_nt: TGTGCCAGCAGCTCGGGACAGGGGACCGGGGAGCTGTTTTTT
d_call: NA; j_call: TRBJ2-3; v_call: TRBV7-6; clone_size: NA; cdr3_aa: CASSFAPCFYCTDTQYF; cdr3_nt: TGTGCCAGCAGCTTCGCACCGTGCTTCTATTGCACAGATACGCAGTATTTT
d_call: NA; j_call: TRBJ2-3; v_call: TRBV2; clone_size: NA; cdr3_aa: CASSAFDTQYF; cdr3_nt: TGTGCCAGCAGTGCCTTTGATACGCAGTATTTT
d_call: TRBD1; j_call: TRBJ1-3; v_call: TRBV19; clone_size: once; cdr3_aa: CASKVDRGSGNTIYF; cdr3_nt: TGTGCCAGTAAGGTCGACAGGGGCTCTGGAAACACCATATATTTT
d_call: NA; j_call: TRBJ1-2; v_call: TRBV5-6; clone_size: NA; cdr3_aa: CASSPGTEIYGYTF; cdr3_nt: TGTGCCAGCAGCCCAGGTACGGAAATCTATGGCTACACCTTC
d_call: NA; j_call: TRBJ1-5; v_call: TRBV19; clone_size: NA; cdr3_aa: CASSIFEGINQPQHF; cdr3_nt: TGTGCCAGTAGTATATTTGAGGGAATCAATCAGCCCCAGCATTTT
d_call: TRBD1; j_call: TRBJ1-1; v_call: TRBV11-2; clone_size: NA; cdr3_aa: CASSTYRGNTEAFF; cdr3_nt: TGTGCCAGCAGCACCTACAGGGGGAACACTGAAGCTTTCTTT
d_call: TRBD1; j_call: TRBJ2-7; v_call: TRBV4-3; clone_size: NA; cdr3_aa: CASSQDAGQESYEQYF; cdr3_nt: TGCGCCAGCAGCCAGGACGCCGGACAGGAATCCTACGAGCAGTACTTC
d_call: TRBD2; j_call: TRBJ2-1; v_call: TRBV27; clone_size: few; cdr3_aa: CASSSLQTSGGFNEQFF; cdr3_nt: TGTGCCAGCAGTTCCCTCCAGACTAGCGGGGGGTTCAATGAGCAGTTCTTC
d_call: NA; j_call: TRBJ2-1; v_call: TRBV29-1; clone_size: NA; cdr3_aa: CSVEREEGYEQFF; cdr3_nt: TGCAGCGTTGAACGTGAGGAAGGCTATGAGCAGTTCTTC